Listed here are 17 T cell receptor beta chains from one sample, sequenced in a study of response to subunit inactivated influenza vaccine (dated by TCRdb to between 2018 and 2020). Libraries were constructed by RT-PCR. Reads for this sample came from an Illumina HiSeq 2500. The raw public data were reprocessed by TCRdb itself: fastp quality trimming at Q25, MiXCR clonotype calling, in-frame beta chains only. Rows are unified per CDR3 protein, each entry keeping the most common DNA and genes. In this sample the table shows some 850,000 distinct CDR3 sequences, less than 20% of which occur a single time. The ten largest clonotypes hold under 13% of the sample. Material: PBMCs from blood, obtained 4 to 6 days after vaccination. The origin of the receptors is a man between 45 and 60 years old who received an inactivated influenza vaccine. Donor details come from another sample of the same person, matched by shared clones.

The gene calls are TRBV28 and TRBJ2-7, with D unresolved. The CDR3 sequence is 15 residues long. Deletions cut 2 bases from V and 2 bases from J, with 13 bases between. Germline V gene data show CDR1 as MDHEN and CDR2 as SYDVKM. The CDR3 DNA is TGTGCCAGCAGTTTACGTGTTGGGGTCCCCTACGAGCAGTACTTC. It translates to CASSLRVGVPYEQYF.

This chain links TRBV10-3 with TRBJ2-7, with a possible D match to TRBD2 (6 bases). Deletions cut 2 bases from V and 3 bases from J, with 8 bases between. Germline lookup yields CDR1 ENHRY and CDR2 SYGVKD. The CDR3 runs to 13 residues. CDR3 bases: TGTGCCATCAGTGAGGGGGGGATCTACGAGCAGTACTTC. It specifies CAISEGGIYEQYF.

This clonotype was counted between two and nine times. The CDR3 sequence: CSVTQGQGPYEQYF. The CDR3 DNA follows: TGCAGCGTTACGCAGGGACAGGGACCCTACGAGCAGTACTTC. The J gene is TRBJ2-7, the V gene TRBV29-1, with 9 bases lining up with TRBD1. V was clipped by 5 bases and J by 2 bases; unmatched bases: 7. The CDR3 loop spans 14 amino acids. In germline, CDR1 is SQVTM, CDR2 ANQGSEA.

This clonotype has only a few counts. The V gene is TRBV11-2, the J gene TRBJ1-4; D perhaps matches TRBD1 (5 bases). CDR3 length equals 15 residues. V was shortened by 5 bases and J by 7 bases, with 17 bases between the two germline ends. Per the germline V gene, CDR1 is SGHAT and CDR2 is FQNNGV. The CDR3 spells CASSPYPEGTEKLFF. CDR3 DNA sequence: TGTGCCAGCAGCCCCTACCCGGAGGGGACTGAAAAACTGTTTTTT.

The CDR3 nucleotides read TGTGCCACCAGCAGATATGTGATAGCCCGACTCGAGCAGTTCTTC. As protein: CATSRYVIARLEQFF. The rearrangement joins TRBV15 to TRBJ2-1; D gene ambiguous. V lost 2 bases and J 10 bases, leaving 18 bases between the germline ends. CDR1 is LNHNV, CDR2 YYDKDF, per germline (reference sequence). The CDR3 loop spans 15 amino acids.

This chain connects TRBV7-2 to TRBJ1-2, with no clear D. The CDR3 has 16 amino acids. Trimming removed 5 bases from V and 3 bases from J, with 19 bases in between. Germline V lookup: CDR1 SGHTA, CDR2 FQGNSA. CDR3 protein: CASSPTNYPTDYGYTF. The DNA of the CDR3 is TGTGCCAGCAGCCCGACCAACTATCCGACCGACTATGGCTACACCTTC.

V and J are TRBV10-2 and TRBJ1-1, with 7 bases identical to TRBD1. With 2 bases clipped from V and 11 bases from J, the junction kept 2 bases outside the gene matches. This CDR3 has 11 residues. CDR1 is WSHSY, CDR2 SAAADI, per germline. The CDR3 coding sequence is TGCGCCAGCAGTGAGACAGGGGTCGCTTTCTTT. Translation gives CASSETGVAFF.

This clonotype showed up just a few times. This chain joins TRBV10-3 and TRBJ2-5; 11 bases fit TRBD2. The CDR3 spans 14 residues. V lost 10 bases to trimming and J lost 4 bases; unmatched junction nucleotides: 8. CDR1 and CDR2 (germline): ENHRY, SYGVKD. The CDR3 spells CATGTSGRGETQYF. The CDR3 region has the DNA TGTGCCACCGGGACTAGCGGCCGAGGAGAGACCCAGTACTTC.

This clonotype showed up just a few times. J is TRBJ1-1 and V is TRBV7-9; no clear D. Trimming took 2 bases from V and 5 from J, leaving 6 bases between them. There are 12 residues in the CDR3. CDR1 is SEHNR and CDR2 is FQNEAQ in the germline V gene (reference sequence). CDR3: CASSLFETEAFF. CDR3 nucleotides: TGTGCCAGCAGCTTATTCGAAACTGAAGCTTTCTTT.

This clonotype was detected a few times. CDR3 sequence (DNA): TGTGCCATCAGTGTGGGCGGCATGGGGACCGGGGAGCTGTTTTTT. Translated, it gives CAISVGGMGTGELFF. V is TRBV10-3 and J is TRBJ2-2; the D is unclear. The ends were cut back, 4 bases at V and 5 bases at J, with 14 bases in the middle. Germline assignment: CDR1 ENHRY and CDR2 SYGVKD. The length of the CDR3 is 15 residues.

This clonotype was found a few times. The chain uses TRBV6-2 or TRBV6-3 and TRBJ2-1; 8 bases line up with TRBD2. The germline V gene encodes CDR1 MNHEY and CDR2 SVGEGT. Trimming at V came to 7 bases and at J to 2 bases, leaving 4 bases not matched to a gene. The CDR3 length is 14 residues. The CDR3 loop is CASNPGGTYNEQFF. The CDR3 DNA sequence: TGTGCCAGCAACCCGGGGGGGACCTACAATGAGCAGTTCTTC.

The rearrangement links TRBV12-3 or TRBV12-4 to TRBJ2-7; the match to TRBD1 covers 10 bases. The CDR3 covers 14 residues. With V trimmed by 6 bases and J by 2 bases, 4 bases remained unmatched. The CDR3 is CASRSGQGTYEQYF. The DNA for the CDR3 is TGTGCCAGCAGATCGGGACAGGGGACCTACGAGCAGTACTTC.

A few counts support this clonotype. The chain is built from TRBV2 and TRBJ2-5; 9 bases map to TRBD2. CDR3 length: 13 residues. Germline V lookup: CDR1 SNHLY, CDR2 FYNNEI. J was trimmed by 3 bases and V by 6 bases; bases with no gene match: 2. The CDR3 is CASRTSGKETQYF. CDR3 sequence (DNA): TGTGCCAGCAGGACTAGCGGCAAAGAGACCCAGTACTTC.

The V and J genes are TRBV6-5 and TRBJ2-2; tentative D call: TRBD2 (5 bases). CDR3 length: 14 amino acids. Between the trimmed V and J ends, which lost 3 bases and 6 bases, there was a span of 11 bases. Germline V gives CDR1 MNHEY, CDR2 SVGAGI. The CDR3 coding sequence is TGTGCCAGCAGTTATAATGGGAGTCCCGGGGAGCTGTTTTTT. Translated, it gives CASSYNGSPGELFF.

This chain joins TRBV7-2 and TRBJ1-5; a weak D match, TRBD1 (5 bases). V was cut by 0 bases and J by 3 bases, with 9 bases left in between. CDR3 length: 15 residues. CDR1 and CDR2 from the germline V gene are SGHTA and FQGNSA. CDR3 region: CASSLARGTNQPQHF. The CDR3 DNA reads TGTGCCAGCAGCTTAGCGCGGGGGACCAATCAGCCCCAGCATTTT. The entire variable domain, with the rest obtained from reference TRBV7-2 and TRBJ1-5, is as follows: GAGVSQSPSNKVTEKGKDVELRCDPISGHTALYWYRQSLGQGLEFLIYFQGNSAPDKSGLPSDRFSAERTGGSVSTLTIQRTQQEDSAVYLCASSLARGTNQPQHFGDGTRLSIL.

This chain joins TRBV4-3 and TRBJ2-3; D remains ambiguous. This CDR3 region has 13 residues. V gave up 0 bases and J gave up 7 bases, with 8 bases separating them. Per germline, CDR1 LGHNA and CDR2 YSLEER. In DNA, the CDR3 is TGCGCCAGCAGCCAAGATGTCTGGCATACGCAGTATTTT. It translates to CASSQDVWHTQYF.

This clonotype was picked up a small number of times. The CDR3 bases are TGCGCCAGCAGCCAAATAGGAAATTACTACGAGCAGTACTTC. Translating gives CASSQIGNYYEQYF. This chain links TRBV4-1 with TRBJ2-7; D remains unclear. The CDR3 is 14 residues long. Trimming stripped 2 bases from V and 3 bases from J, with 11 bases between. From germline, CDR1 is MGHRA and CDR2 YSYEKL.